This TCR beta chain came from a study of blood T cell repertoires in COVID-19. About the study: From the United States, Italy and Spain came samples of acute and convalescent COVID-19. From T cells, B-cell-depleted T cells, or PBMCs came the material, which was cDNA or gDNA.

In the original analysis: Reference gene primer amplification in the assay estimated nucleated cell counts. Produced via immunoSEQ multiplex PCR; TCRdb's table is partial and in-frame only. The D gene and trimming were derived from the DNA, and the V and J assignments and clone size from that table. The sample lists 380,000 or so clones; 80% to 90% were seen once. This study enrolled people aged about 18 to 90 from about 24 US geographic areas. This receptor was identified in a man younger than 40 who had recovered from COVID-19. Sequencing was performed on PBMCs or T cells enriched from blood (not recorded which).

The CDR3, as DNA: TGTGCCAGCACTCGTTTTAGAGGCGGGGGGACCGAGACCCAGTACTTC. Amino acid sequence: CASTRFRGGGTETQYF. The V call is TRBV7-9, the J call TRBJ2-5; 8 bases fit TRBD2. From germline, CDR1 is SEHNR and CDR2 FQNEAQ (reference sequence). The V and J ends lost 7 bases and 5 bases, in that order; junction bases with no gene match: 15. The CDR3 spans 16 residues.